The sequence of this T cell receptor beta chain was determined in a study of T cell responses to AZD1222 COVID-19 vaccine. Study outcomes and limitations: Seropositive at baseline were only a handful of AZD1222 recipients. Per reports, nearly half of all spike-specific TCRs target regions that are unmutated in variants.

Repertoires were generated with immunoSEQ multiplex PCR, while TCRdb's copy carries only in-frame clones and drops some. Of 82,000 or so clones listed, 90% to 95% are singletons. The CDR3 spans 14 residues. CDR1 and CDR2 from the germline V gene are SGHAT and FQNNGV. V lost 1 base and J lost 8, with 11 bases in between. As concerns this clone: Its antigen remains unidentified.

The input for sequencing was peripheral blood, taken on day 0 of AZD1222 vaccination. The chain couples TRBV11-2 to TRBJ1-4; the D gene is possibly TRBD1 (6 bases). The TCR comes from an adult in good health. In DNA, the CDR3 is TGTGCCAGCAGCTTAGGGGGGGCAGGGGAAAAACTGTTTTTT. Translated, it gives CASSLGGAGEKLFF.